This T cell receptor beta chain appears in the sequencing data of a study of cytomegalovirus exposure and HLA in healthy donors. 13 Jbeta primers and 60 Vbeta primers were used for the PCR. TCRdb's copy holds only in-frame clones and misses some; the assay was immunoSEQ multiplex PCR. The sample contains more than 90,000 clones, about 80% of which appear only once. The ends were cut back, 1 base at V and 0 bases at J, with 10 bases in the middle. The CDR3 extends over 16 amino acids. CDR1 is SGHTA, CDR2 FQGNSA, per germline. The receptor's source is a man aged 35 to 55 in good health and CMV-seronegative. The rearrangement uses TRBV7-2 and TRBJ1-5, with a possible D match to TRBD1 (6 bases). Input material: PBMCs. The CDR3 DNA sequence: TGTGCCAGCAGCTTAGGGGGGCACCATAGCAATCAGCCCCAGCATTTT. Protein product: CASSLGGHHSNQPQHF.